These 8 T cell receptor beta chains share one sample of origin, sequenced in a study of tumor and adjacent non-tumor tissue in lung cancer. RNA was extracted from bulk tissue without any cell sorting. A modified ARM-PCR protocol with three rounds of nested PCR amplified TCRbeta. MiXCR was run by TCRdb on the multiplex PCR reads, yielding one entry per CDR3 protein. The sample carries 68,000 or so distinct CDR3 sequences, roughly 56% recorded once. Material: lung tumor tissue. These receptors originate from a man aged 45-65 years with non-small cell lung cancer.

V is TRBV6-6 and J is TRBJ2-1; D is tentatively TRBD1 or TRBD2 (5 bases each). V was pared by 6 bases and J by 13 bases, with 22 bases between. Germline V gives CDR1 MNHNY, CDR2 SVGAGI (reference sequence). CDR3 length equals 14 residues. Written as DNA, the CDR3 is TGTGCCAGCAGCACGAAGTTTGGGGGTAACGAACAGTTCTTC. This gives the protein CASSTKFGGNEQFF.

Remarks on this clonotype: A read error may produce the germline difference seen at one junction end. This rearrangement joins TRBV11-2 to TRBJ2-3; D is unresolved. Germline CDR1 SGHAT, CDR2 FQNNGV. The CDR3 covers 14 residues. This CDR3 is CASSLSPWGDMQYF. Written as DNA, the CDR3 is TGTGCCAGCAGCTTATCCCCCTGGGGTGATATGCAGTATTTT.

CDR3 sequence reads: CSLVTGTGYDEQFF. CDR3 nucleotide sequence: TGCAGCCTTGTGACCGGGACAGGGTACGATGAGCAGTTCTTC. This chain uses TRBV29-1 with TRBJ2-1; 9 bases are a match to TRBD1. Germline V CDR1 and CDR2: SQVTM, ANQGSEA. Trimming removed 8 bases from V and 8 bases from J; junction bases left unmatched: 13. The CDR3 length is 14 residues.

On this clonotype: A much larger clone differs from this one at a single base, so this may be a read error. The chain combines TRBV28 with TRBJ2-7, with TRBD1 as a possible D gene (5 bases). Per germline, CDR1 MDHEN and CDR2 SYDVKM. The CDR3 covers 14 residues. Trimming shortened V by 8 bases and J by 7 bases, and 21 bases separated the two germline ends. The chain's CDR3 is CASQGRPPPWEQYF. CDR3 nucleotides: TGTGCCAGCCAGGGCCGACCCCCTCCCTGGGAGCAGTACTTC. Supplemented by reference TRBV28 and TRBJ2-7, the full variable domain reads DVKVTQSSRYLVKRTGEKVFLECVQDMDHENMFWYRQDPGLGLRLIYFSYDVKMKEKGDIPEGYSVSREKKERFSLILESASTNQTSMYLCASQGRPPPWEQYFGPGTRLTVT.

In its sample, this clonotype was seen once. The junction departs from germline at one end; a sequencing error may be responsible. This chain joins TRBV29-1 and TRBJ2-1; D tentatively fits TRBD1 or TRBD2 (5 bases each). Germline V CDR1 and CDR2: SQVTM, ANQGSEA. The CDR3 has 14 residues. CDR3 protein: CRVVTRESYNEQFF. The CDR3 coding sequence is TGCAGGGTTGTCACCAGGGAGTCCTATAATGAGCAGTTCTTC.

Many counts were recorded for this clonotype. The chain is built from TRBV6-5 and TRBJ2-2; TRBD1 might be the D (6 bases). The CDR3 covers 18 residues. With 2 bases removed from V and 1 base from J, the gap between germline ends came to 17 bases. Looked up from germline, CDR1 is MNHEY and CDR2 is SVGAGI. CDR3 residues: CASSYQLPQQGNTGELFF. The CDR3 coding sequence is TGTGCCAGCAGTTACCAACTCCCTCAACAGGGGAACACCGGGGAGCTGTTTTTT.

This clonotype has only one observation. One junction end does not reproduce the germline sequence, and a read error may be involved. V is TRBV11-1 and J is TRBJ2-1; 7 bases map to TRBD1. The germline V gene has CDR1 SGHAT and CDR2 FQDESV (reference sequence). The CDR3 runs to 15 residues. The CDR3 nucleotides read TGTGCCAACAGCCTGTCCACAGGGGACTACAATGAGCAGTTCTTC. Amino acids: CANSLSTGDYNEQFF.

The chain combines TRBV28 with TRBJ2-4; 8 bases align to TRBD2. The V gene's germline CDR1 is MDHEN and CDR2 SYDVKM. This CDR3 has 16 residues. With 4 bases clipped from V and 0 bases from J, the junction kept 5 bases outside the gene matches. CDR3 sequence (DNA): TGTGCCAGCAGTTCCAGCGGGAGACTAGCCAAAAACATTCAGTACTTC. Its translation: CASSSSGRLAKNIQYF.